The clone carrying this T cell receptor (beta chain) was seen a single time. The study drew its donors from healthy HIV-negative adults without recent acute infections or vaccinations. The record originates from a study of shared clonotypes between healthy human individuals. This CDR3 region has 12 residues. Looked up from germline, CDR1 is SNHLY and CDR2 is FYNNEI. V lost 5 bases and J lost 5, with 9 bases in between. Measured with immunoSEQ multiplex PCR; TCRdb has only the in-frame clones, and not every one. Of some 2.1 million clones detected, 85% to 95% appear once; the ten largest clones hold under 0.15%.

Sequencing input: naive CD4+ T cells sorted from blood. As to subset: CD45RA+ positively selected. This sequence originates from a man aged 18 to 30 in good health. The chain has TRBV2 and TRBJ2-5, with no clear D. The chain's CDR3 is CASSPERETQYF. DNA for the CDR3: TGTGCCAGCAGTCCAGAACGGGAGACCCAGTACTTC.